Given below is one TCR beta chain in context. The antigen it binds to is not known. No qualities accompany the bases; no much larger clone lies one base away. The germline V gene (reference sequence) provides CDR1 SGHKS and CDR2 YYEKEE. At the junction V is shortened by 4 bases and J by 0 bases; bases outside the gene matches: 4. The CDR3, cysteine through phenylalanine, is 16 amino acids long. The retained sequence is limited to the CDR3, 48 bases, with the frame set at the first base. TCRbeta CDR3 regions were profiled with the immunoSEQ Assay using bias-controlled multiplex PCR amplification of genomic DNA. On the authors' methods: To quantify the absolute abundance of each unique TCRbeta CDR3 region, the sequences were collapsed and filtered. Differential abundance was tested with two models: a binomial (Fisher-equivalent) model and a beta-binomial model that adds time-dependent variance fitted from healthy donors. Clones with fewer than 5 combined templates were removed, and differential abundance was called for clones with a Benjamini-Hochberg FDR below 0.01. The form v = (b*log(k)+a)^2 was used to model beta-binomial variance as a function of total template count across the two samples. In its TCRdb copy, this immuneACCESS table keeps in-frame sequences only and misses some clones. Where compared with another copy, unresolved V genes explain less than half of these, and the others have no known cause. V, J and clone size reflect that table, while D and trimming were determined from the DNA. The sample data list 75,000 to 95,000 clones, and around 84% of these were observed just once. The leading ten clones occupy roughly 4.1% of the sample.

These data belong to a study of identifying expanded T cells in peripheral blood (dated by TCRdb to the late 2010s). With regard to the full study: Technical replicates were generated by sequencing separate aliquots of the same genomic DNA pool, and four replicates were compared pairwise.

During the collection period, no immune events, such as infections, were documented for the healthy donors. Healthy-donor blood repertoires served as a training cohort to calibrate time-dependent variance in a beta-binomial model of T-cell clone differential abundance. The training cohort included 10 or so healthy donors, of whom 3 were female and 7 were male. An age range of roughly 25 to 65 years, with an average of about 45 years, was recorded for the donors. Whole blood from each healthy donor was obtained from a commercial supplier and was collected at three time points about 15 days apart. For immunosequencing, genomic DNA was extracted from unsorted whole blood. Overall results and qualifications from the work: In all healthy donors, the variance in clone template counts between samples taken two weeks apart rose significantly as total template count increased. It was expected by the authors that biological variance in healthy repertoires might increase further over much longer intervals, such as months to years. The beta-binomial model significantly reduced the number of clones called differentially abundant and the false-positive rate across all healthy-donor time intervals. Between technical replicates the binomial model flagged approximately 1.2 differentially abundant clones, whereas over approximately two weeks the binomial model flagged about 15 and over roughly four weeks 19 to 20.

The sample taken for sequencing was blood. This TCR came from a person aged 18 to 75 in good health. The chain is encoded by TRBV5-5 joined to TRBJ2-6, with 7 bases matching TRBD1. The DNA sequence follows: TGTGCCAGCAGCACGGGGACAGCCTCTGGGGCCAACGTCCTGACTTTC. This is translated as CASSTGTASGANVLTF.